The clone carrying this T cell receptor beta chain was found a few times. The antigen remains undetermined. TCRdb ran MiXCR on the multiplex PCR reads and lists one entry per CDR3 protein. Among about 270,000 distinct CDR3 sequences, 30% to 35% were seen once, and the ten largest hold roughly 1.2%. The data are from a study of breast tumors, draining lymph nodes, adjacent tissues. The lymph nodes were axillary draining lymph nodes from breast cancer patients. Findings and caveats of the study: Compared with lymph nodes, tumors were less diverse; compared with nontumor tissue, more. The data were judged consistent with most tumor T cells coming from lymph node and expanding in tumor.

This TCR derives from a female donor with breast cancer. Some clones in this sample may be carry-over from other donors' samples. The sequenced sample consisted of axillary lymph node tissue.

CDR3 bases: TGTGCCACCAGTGATTTGGCGGGTTTGCGTAATGAAAAACTGTTTTTT. As protein: CATSDLAGLRNEKLFF. V usage is TRBV24-1 and J usage is TRBJ1-4; no clear D gene. V was shortened by 0 bases and J by 4 bases, with 11 bases between the two germline ends. CDR3 length: 16 amino acids. CDR1 KGHDR and CDR2 SFDVKD come from the germline V gene.